A selection of T cell receptor beta chains follows, all from one sample in a study of shared clonotypes between healthy human individuals. Method: immunoSEQ multiplex PCR; TCRdb's copy keeps in-frame clones and lacks some. The table has approximately 530,000 clones, more than 95% seen once. Sequencing input: naive CD4+ T cells sorted from blood. All receptors come from a woman aged 25 to 39 in good health. Each CDR3 is given with its conserved first and last residue. The order of the fields is V gene, D gene, J gene, CDR3 protein. D genes are given only for firm matches.

TRBV28	.	TRBJ1-3	CASTPGASGNTIYF
TRBV28	.	TRBJ1-2	CASSVLRDHYGYTF
TRBV7-2	TRBD1	TRBJ2-7	CASSLTGTGAGEQYF
TRBV9	.	TRBJ2-2	CASSVGHHANTGELFF
TRBV5-6	TRBD1	TRBJ2-3	CASRTRGLGTDTQYF
TRBV2	TRBD1	TRBJ1-3	CASTGTGVGNTIYF
TRBV25-1	.	TRBJ2-7	CASSELNRDYEQYF
TRBV18	.	TRBJ1-3	CASSPMRSSGNTIYF
TRBV2	.	TRBJ2-5	CASSELSTYQETQYF
TRBV7-2	.	TRBJ2-7	CASTPTLAFSSYEQYF
TRBV27	.	TRBJ2-6	CASSLRTVSSGANVLTF
TRBV7-9	.	TRBJ1-5	CASSQVGQSYSNQPQHF
TRBV7-9	.	TRBJ2-5	CASSLLLSEETQYF
TRBV11-2	.	TRBJ1-2	CASSPTRWRGTNYGYTF
TRBV29-1	TRBD2	TRBJ2-3	CSVEGLAGGDTQYF
TRBV28	TRBD2	TRBJ2-1	CASTLWVAGDVYNEQFF
TRBV25-1	.	TRBJ1-2	CASRDDRLGHGYTF
TRBV11-2	.	TRBJ2-7	CASSLAGSYEQYF
TRBV28	.	TRBJ1-5	CASIPGAGLDTGQPQHF
TRBV7-1	.	TRBJ1-5	CASSLEGDQPQHF
TRBV18	TRBD2	TRBJ2-1	CASSPPAGGHNEQFF
TRBV6-1	TRBD1	TRBJ2-7	CASGSWDSPNYEQYF
TRBV19	.	TRBJ2-1	CASSIVSQSSYNEQFF
TRBV9	TRBD2	TRBJ2-2	CASSGQAGGKRGGELFF
TRBV5-1	TRBD2	TRBJ2-1	CASSLGLAGFDEQFF
TRBV14	TRBD1	TRBJ2-5	CASSQRDRGQETQYF
TRBV2	TRBD2	TRBJ2-7	CASSPGLAGIYEQYF
TRBV2	.	TRBJ2-5	CASSDRGRGYLAENQETQYF
TRBV7-6	TRBD2	TRBJ2-5	CASSKIAGEVRETQYF
TRBV11-3	.	TRBJ2-1	CASSLSAGSYNEQFF
TRBV5-4	TRBD2	TRBJ2-7	CASSSGLAGTYEQYF
TRBV19	TRBD1	TRBJ2-7	CASSTTGGYEQYF
TRBV7-9	.	TRBJ2-7	CASSLAGAYYEQYF
TRBV10-3	.	TRBJ2-2	CAISDRGELFF
TRBV28	.	TRBJ1-3	CASMEPSSGNTIYF
TRBV7-2	TRBD2	TRBJ2-7	CASSLALTTSGSAYEQYF
TRBV5-1	.	TRBJ2-7	CASSLESGGEQYF
TRBV19	.	TRBJ1-1	CASTMRRENTEAFF
TRBV2	TRBD1	TRBJ1-5	CASSRTGGAGGALGHQPQHF
TRBV28	TRBD1	TRBJ1-1	CASSFSDRGERGKAFF
TRBV28	.	TRBJ1-5	CASSLGQSNQPQHF
TRBV4-3	.	TRBJ2-7	CASSLGTVTYEQYF
TRBV2	.	TRBJ2-7	CASSEQASYEQYF
TRBV6-1	.	TRBJ2-1	CASSGGRTPHNEQFF
TRBV4-1	.	TRBJ2-5	CASSPPGRWGGEETQYF
TRBV7-9	.	TRBJ2-7	CASSLSQGRAYEQYF